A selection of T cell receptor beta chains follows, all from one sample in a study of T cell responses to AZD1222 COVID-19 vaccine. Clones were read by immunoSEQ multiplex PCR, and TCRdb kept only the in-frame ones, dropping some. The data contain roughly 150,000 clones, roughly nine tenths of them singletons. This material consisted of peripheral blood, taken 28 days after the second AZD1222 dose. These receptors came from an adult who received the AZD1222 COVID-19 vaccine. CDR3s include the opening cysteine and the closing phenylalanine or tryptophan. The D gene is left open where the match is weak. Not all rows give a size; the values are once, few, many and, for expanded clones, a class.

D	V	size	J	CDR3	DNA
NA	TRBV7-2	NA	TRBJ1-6	CASSKGVPSPLHF	TGTGCCAGCAGCAAGGGTGTCCCGTCACCCCTCCACTTT
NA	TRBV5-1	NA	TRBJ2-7	CASSLAYWQGTHEQYF	TGCGCCAGCAGCTTGGCCTATTGGCAGGGAACCCACGAGCAGTACTTC
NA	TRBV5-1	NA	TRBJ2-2	CASSAGPTNTGELFF	TGCGCCAGCAGCGCGGGACCGACGAACACCGGGGAGCTGTTTTTT
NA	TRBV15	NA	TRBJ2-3	CATSRSAFSTDTQYF	TGTGCCACCAGCAGATCTGCGTTTAGCACAGATACGCAGTATTTT
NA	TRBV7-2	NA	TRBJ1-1	CASSNQMNTEAFF	TGTGCCAGCAGCAATCAGATGAACACTGAAGCTTTCTTT
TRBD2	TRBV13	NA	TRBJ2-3	CASSLGLAGATDTQYF	TGTGCCAGCAGCTTAGGGCTAGCGGGGGCCACAGATACGCAGTATTTT
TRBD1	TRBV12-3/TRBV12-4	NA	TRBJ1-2	CASRAGTGKGYTF	TGTGCCAGCAGAGCCGGGACAGGGAAAGGCTACACCTTC
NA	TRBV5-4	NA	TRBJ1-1	CASSLAQGGNTEAFF	TGTGCCAGCAGCTTGGCTCAGGGTGGAAACACTGAAGCTTTCTTT
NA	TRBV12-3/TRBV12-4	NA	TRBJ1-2	CASSPGTSGYTF	TGTGCCAGCAGCCCAGGGACATCCGGCTACACCTTC
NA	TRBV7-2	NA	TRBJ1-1	CASSFYGQNTEAFF	TGTGCCAGCAGCTTCTACGGACAGAACACTGAAGCTTTCTTT
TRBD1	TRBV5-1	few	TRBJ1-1	CASRAGGAGYTEAFF	TGCGCCAGCAGGGCAGGGGGCGCAGGGTACACTGAAGCTTTCTTT
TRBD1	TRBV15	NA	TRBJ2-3	CATSRDGQAPDTQYF	TGTGCCACCAGCAGAGACGGACAGGCTCCAGATACGCAGTATTTT
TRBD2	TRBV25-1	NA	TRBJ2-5	CASSDTSGRTQETQYF	TGTGCCAGCAGTGACACTAGCGGGAGGACCCAAGAGACCCAGTACTTC
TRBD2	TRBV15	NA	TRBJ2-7	CATRGGLAVSYEQYF	TGTGCCACCAGGGGGGGTCTAGCGGTCTCCTACGAGCAGTACTTC
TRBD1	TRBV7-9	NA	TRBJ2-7	CASSRGQGDYEQYF	TGTGCCAGCAGCCGGGGACAGGGAGACTACGAGCAGTACTTC
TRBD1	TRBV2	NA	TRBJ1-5	CASRGTGPYNQPQHF	TGTGCCAGCAGGGGGACAGGGCCTTACAATCAGCCCCAGCATTTT
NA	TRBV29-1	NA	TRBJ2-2	CSVEQGYTGELFF	TGCAGCGTTGAACAGGGGTACACCGGGGAGCTGTTTTTT
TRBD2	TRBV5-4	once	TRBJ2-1	CASSLLSGGAYEQFF	TGTGCCAGCAGCTTGTTAAGCGGGGGGGCATATGAGCAGTTCTTC
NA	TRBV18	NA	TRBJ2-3	CASSPPGRGSTDTQYF	TGTGCCAGCTCACCCCCAGGACGGGGCAGCACAGATACGCAGTATTTT
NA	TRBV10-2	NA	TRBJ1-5	CASSENSNQPQHF	TGCGCCAGCAGTGAAAATAGCAATCAGCCCCAGCATTTT
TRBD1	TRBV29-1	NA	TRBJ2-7	CSVAGQGARYYEQYF	TGCAGCGTTGCTGGGCAGGGGGCCAGATACTACGAGCAGTACTTC
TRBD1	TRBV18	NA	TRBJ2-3	CASSLTGGLEDTQYF	TGTGCCAGCTCACTGACAGGGGGTTTAGAAGATACGCAGTATTTT
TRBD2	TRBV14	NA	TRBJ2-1	CASSPLAGDEQFF	TGTGCCAGCAGCCCGCTAGCGGGAGATGAGCAGTTCTTC
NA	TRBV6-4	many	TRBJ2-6	CASSDSSGSGANVLTF	TGTGCCAGCAGTGACTCGAGTGGTTCTGGGGCCAACGTCCTGACTTTC
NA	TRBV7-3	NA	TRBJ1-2	CASSLTSAGDGYTF	TGTGCCAGCAGCTTAACGTCGGCAGGGGATGGCTACACCTTC
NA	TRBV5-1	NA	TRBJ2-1	CASSLVLGDEQFF	TGCGCCAGCAGCTTGGTTCTGGGGGATGAGCAGTTCTTC
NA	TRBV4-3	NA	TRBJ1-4	CASSQDLSGPAKLFF	TGCGCCAGCAGCCAAGATCTGTCAGGGCCGGCAAAACTGTTTTTT
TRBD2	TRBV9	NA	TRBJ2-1	CASSVLSGTYNEQFF	TGTGCCAGCAGCGTATTAAGCGGGACTTACAATGAGCAGTTCTTC
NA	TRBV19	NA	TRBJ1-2	CASIDGYTF	TGTGCCAGTATAGATGGCTACACCTTC
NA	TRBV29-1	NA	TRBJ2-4	CSVDLAKNIQYF	TGCAGCGTCGATCTAGCCAAAAACATTCAGTACTTC
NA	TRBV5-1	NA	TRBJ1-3	CASSLVGSGNTIYF	TGCGCCAGCAGCTTGGTGGGTTCAGGAAACACCATATATTTT
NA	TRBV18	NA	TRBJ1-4	CASSSQGPTNEKLFF	TGTGCCAGCTCATCTCAGGGGCCAACTAATGAAAAACTGTTTTTT
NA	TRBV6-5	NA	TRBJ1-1	CASSYSSAANTEAFF	TGTGCCAGCAGTTACTCGTCGGCAGCGAACACTGAAGCTTTCTTT
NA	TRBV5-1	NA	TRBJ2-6	CASSSGSSGANVLTF	TGCGCCAGCAGCTCTGGGAGCTCTGGGGCCAACGTCCTGACTTTC
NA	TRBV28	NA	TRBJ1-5	CASSFGSGRSQPQHF	TGTGCCAGCAGTTTTGGGAGTGGACGGTCTCAGCCCCAGCATTTT
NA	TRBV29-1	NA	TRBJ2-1	CSGMRRFNEQFF	TGCAGCGGAATGCGCAGATTCAATGAGCAGTTCTTC
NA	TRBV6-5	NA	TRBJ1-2	CASSSDRDYGYTF	TGTGCCAGCAGTTCTGACCGAGACTATGGCTACACCTTC
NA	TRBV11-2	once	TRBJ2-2	CASSSQGGGTGELFF	TGTGCCAGCAGCTCTCAGGGGGGAGGCACCGGGGAGCTGTTTTTT
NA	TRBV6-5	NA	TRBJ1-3	CASSYSPGRNTIYF	TGTGCCAGCAGTTACTCACCAGGGAGAAACACCATATATTTT
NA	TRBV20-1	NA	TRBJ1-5	CSARDGPWRHF	TGCAGTGCCAGAGATGGCCCGTGGAGGCATTTT
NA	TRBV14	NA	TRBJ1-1	CASSPQLITTGAFF	TGTGCCAGCAGCCCCCAACTTATAACCACCGGGGCTTTCTTT
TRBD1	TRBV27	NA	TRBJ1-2	CASSWGQGLNGYTF	TGTGCCAGCAGTTGGGGACAGGGGTTGAATGGCTACACCTTC
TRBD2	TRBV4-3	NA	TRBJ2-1	CASSRGGTNNEQFF	TGCGCCAGCAGCCGAGGTGGGACTAACAATGAGCAGTTCTTC
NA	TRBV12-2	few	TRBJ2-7	CASRLTTLSGTGTYEQYF	TGTGCAAGTCGCTTAACAACCCTCTCCGGGACAGGGACCTACGAGCAGTACTTC
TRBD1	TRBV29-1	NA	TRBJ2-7	CSTGGGQGSSYEQYF	TGCAGCACCGGAGGTGGACAGGGGAGCTCCTACGAGCAGTACTTC
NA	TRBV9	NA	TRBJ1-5	CASSVDSSSAQPQHF	TGTGCCAGCAGCGTAGATAGTTCGTCAGCGCAGCCCCAGCATTTT
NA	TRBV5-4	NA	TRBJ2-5	CASSLDSQETQYF	TGTGCCAGCAGCTTGGACAGTCAAGAGACCCAGTACTTC
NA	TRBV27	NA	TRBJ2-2	CASSSDSTGELFF	TGTGCCAGCAGTTCGGACAGCACCGGGGAGCTGTTTTTT
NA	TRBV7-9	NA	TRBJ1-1	CASSLTSVGDVAFF	TGTGCCAGCAGCTTAACGTCTGTAGGGGATGTCGCTTTCTTT
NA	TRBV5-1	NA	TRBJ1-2	CASSPEGRANYGYTF	TGCGCCAGCAGCCCGGAGGGCAGGGCGAACTATGGCTACACCTTC
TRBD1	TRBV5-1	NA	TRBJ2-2	CASSTGTGTGELFF	TGCGCCAGCAGCACCGGGACAGGGACCGGGGAGCTGTTTTTT
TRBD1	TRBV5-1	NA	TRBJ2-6	CASRAPGTGGAGANVLTF	TGCGCCAGCAGGGCACCCGGGACAGGGGGCGCTGGGGCCAACGTCCTGACTTTC
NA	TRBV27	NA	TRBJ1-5	CASSLLGSYSNQPQHF	TGTGCCAGCAGTTTACTAGGGAGCTATAGCAATCAGCCCCAGCATTTT
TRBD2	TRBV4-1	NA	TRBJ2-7	CASSQGLAGRGGEQYF	TGCGCCAGCAGCCAAGGGCTAGCGGGCCGAGGAGGCGAGCAGTACTTC
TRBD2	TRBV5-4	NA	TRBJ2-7	CASSLQDSTSGRSYEQYF	TGTGCCAGCAGCTTGCAAGATTCGACTAGCGGGAGGAGCTACGAGCAGTACTTC